The rows below give T cell receptor beta chains drawn from one sample of a study of shared clonotypes between healthy human individuals. This table comes from immunoSEQ multiplex PCR, and its TCRdb copy is limited to in-frame clones, with some not included. Among around 700,000 clones listed, approximately 75% were seen once. The sequenced material came from memory CD4+ T cells sorted from blood. The receptors originated from a young woman in good health. CDR3s include the opening cysteine and the closing phenylalanine or tryptophan. D genes are given only for firm matches. Size is stated for part of the rows, as once, few or many counts, or as a class when the clone is expanded.

>-|-|TRBJ1-1|TRBV6-1
CASTLELFTEAFF
TGTGCCAGCACGTTGGAGTTATTCACTGAAGCTTTCTTT
>TRBD2|-|TRBJ2-1|TRBV5-1
CASRLAGHNEQFF
TGCGCCAGCAGACTAGCGGGACACAATGAGCAGTTCTTC
>-|few|TRBJ1-2|TRBV30
CAWSPQGNYGYTF
TGTGCCTGGAGCCCTCAAGGGAACTATGGCTACACCTTC
>-|-|TRBJ1-5|TRBV19
CASSISAYQPQHF
TGTGCCAGTAGTATTTCGGCATATCAGCCCCAGCATTTT
>-|-|TRBJ2-2|TRBV7-8
CASSLGRVGELFF
TGTGCCAGCAGCTTAGGCAGGGTAGGGGAGCTGTTTTTT
>-|-|TRBJ1-4|TRBV29-1
CSVGGGNWGANEKLFF
TGCAGCGTTGGAGGGGGTAATTGGGGTGCCAATGAAAAACTGTTTTTT
>TRBD1|-|TRBJ2-2|TRBV25-1
CASSDRGRSTGELFF
TGTGCCAGCAGTGACAGGGGGCGCAGCACCGGGGAGCTGTTTTTT
>TRBD1|-|TRBJ1-4|TRBV5-1
CASSFGQGGSEKLFF
TGCGCCAGCAGCTTTGGACAGGGGGGGAGTGAAAAACTGTTTTTT
>-|-|TRBJ2-1|TRBV6-4
CASSDWAGQDEQFF
TGTGCCAGCAGTGACTGGGCAGGGCAGGATGAGCAGTTCTTC
>TRBD1|few|TRBJ1-1|TRBV6-1
CASSEGRDRGRWLSNTEAFF
TGTGCCAGCAGTGAAGGTAGGGACAGGGGGCGATGGCTGAGTAACACTGAAGCTTTCTTT
>-|-|TRBJ1-4|TRBV6-6
CASSLGSGGREKLFF
TGTGCCAGCAGTTTAGGGAGTGGAGGGCGGGAAAAACTGTTTTTT
>TRBD2|once|TRBJ2-1|TRBV4-2
CASSQKISGTSSFNEQFF
TGTGCCAGCAGCCAGAAGATATCCGGGACTAGTTCTTTCAATGAGCAGTTCTTC
>-|few|TRBJ1-2|TRBV2
CASSERGANYGYTF
TGTGCCAGCAGTGAACGAGGGGCGAACTATGGCTACACCTTC
>-|-|TRBJ1-1|TRBV5-1
CASSLDRSEAFF
TGCGCCAGCAGCTTGGACAGGTCTGAAGCTTTCTTT
>TRBD1|-|TRBJ1-4|TRBV7-3
CASSLEQGGKLFF
TGTGCCAGCAGCTTAGAACAGGGGGGAAAACTGTTTTTT
>-|once|TRBJ2-1|TRBV11-2
CASSDLRSSTDEQFF
TGTGCCAGCAGCGATTTAAGAAGTAGTACGGATGAGCAGTTCTTC
>TRBD1|once|TRBJ1-4|TRBV30
CAWREGTVNEKLFF
TGTGCCTGGAGAGAAGGGACAGTTAATGAAAAACTGTTTTTT
>-|-|TRBJ1-1|TRBV9
CASSALQGNTEAFF
TGTGCCAGCAGCGCCCTCCAGGGGAACACTGAAGCTTTCTTT
>-|few|TRBJ1-5|TRBV6-4
CASSDSGGANSNQPQHF
TGTGCCAGCAGTGACTCGGGCGGGGCGAATAGCAATCAGCCCCAGCATTTT
>-|-|TRBJ2-3|TRBV7-9
CASRRWTDGLTDTQYF
TGTGCCAGCAGACGATGGACCGACGGGCTCACAGATACGCAGTATTTT
>-|-|TRBJ2-3|TRBV6-4
CASSEGNLDTQYF
TGTGCCAGCAGTGAGGGCAACTTAGATACGCAGTATTTT
>TRBD2|-|TRBJ2-5|TRBV4-2
CASSQVGTRRTETQYF
TGTGCCAGCAGCCAAGTCGGGACTAGAAGAACAGAGACCCAGTACTTC
>TRBD1|-|TRBJ2-5|TRBV14
CASSQAHQGAETQYF
TGTGCCAGCAGCCAAGCCCACCAGGGGGCCGAGACCCAGTACTTC
>-|few|TRBJ2-1|TRBV5-1
CASSLTSPGYNEQFF
TGCGCCAGCAGCCTAACCTCCCCGGGTTACAATGAGCAGTTCTTC
>TRBD1|-|TRBJ1-1|TRBV20-1
CSFTGDTEAFF
TGCAGTTTTACAGGGGACACTGAAGCTTTCTTT
>-|-|TRBJ2-7|TRBV6-1
CASSKDGPNSYEQYF
TGTGCCAGCAGTAAGGACGGGCCCAACTCCTACGAGCAGTACTTC
>-|-|TRBJ2-4|TRBV28
CASSVRWGKLAKNIQYF
TGTGCCAGCAGCGTCCGTTGGGGGAAATTAGCCAAAAACATTCAGTACTTC
>-|-|TRBJ1-5|TRBV7-2
CASSLGGQQPQHF
TGTGCCAGCAGCTTGGGGGGTCAGCAGCCCCAGCATTTT
>-|few|TRBJ1-4|TRBV18
CASSADRALNEKLFF
TGTGCCAGCTCAGCCGACCGAGCCTTGAATGAAAAACTGTTTTTT
>-|few|TRBJ2-7|TRBV11-2
CASTQQWEQYF
TGTGCCAGCACCCAACAGTGGGAGCAGTACTTC
>TRBD2|-|TRBJ2-3|TRBV5-1
CASSSGTRITDTQYF
TGCGCCAGCAGTTCAGGGACTAGAATCACAGATACGCAGTATTTT
>TRBD2|-|TRBJ2-1|TRBV5-4
CASSILAGGPGEQFF
TGTGCCAGCAGCATCCTAGCGGGAGGGCCGGGTGAGCAGTTCTTC
>-|-|TRBJ1-1|TRBV5-1
CASSRGQRAEAFF
TGCGCCAGCAGCAGAGGCCAGAGGGCTGAAGCTTTCTTT
>-|few|TRBJ2-7|TRBV7-9
CASSPPGSYEQYF
TGTGCCAGCAGCCCACCAGGTTCCTACGAGCAGTACTTC
>-|-|TRBJ2-7|TRBV30
CAWRSLVLPTYYEQYF
TGTGCCTGGAGGTCGCTCGTCCTCCCGACCTATTACGAGCAGTACTTC
>-|-|TRBJ1-2|TRBV5-1
CASSADYGYTF
TGCGCCAGCAGCGCTGACTATGGCTACACCTTC
>TRBD2|-|TRBJ2-7|TRBV2
CASTGLAGGYEQYF
TGTGCCAGCACCGGACTAGCGGGGGGATACGAGCAGTACTTC
>-|-|TRBJ2-5|TRBV6-9
CASSYSTGLRETQYF
TGTGCCAGCAGTTATTCGACGGGGCTGAGAGAGACCCAGTACTTC